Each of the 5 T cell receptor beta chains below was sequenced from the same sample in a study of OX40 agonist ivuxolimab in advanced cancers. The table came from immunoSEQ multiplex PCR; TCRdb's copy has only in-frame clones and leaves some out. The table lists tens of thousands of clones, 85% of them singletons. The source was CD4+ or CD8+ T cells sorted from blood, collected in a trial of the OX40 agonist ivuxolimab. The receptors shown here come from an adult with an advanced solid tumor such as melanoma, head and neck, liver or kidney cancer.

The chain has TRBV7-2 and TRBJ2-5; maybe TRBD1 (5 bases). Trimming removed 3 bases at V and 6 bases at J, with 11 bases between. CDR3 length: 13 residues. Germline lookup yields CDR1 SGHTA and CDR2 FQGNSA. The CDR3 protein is CASSFDRGQTQYF. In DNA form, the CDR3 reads TGTGCCAGCAGCTTTGATAGGGGCCAGACCCAGTACTTC.

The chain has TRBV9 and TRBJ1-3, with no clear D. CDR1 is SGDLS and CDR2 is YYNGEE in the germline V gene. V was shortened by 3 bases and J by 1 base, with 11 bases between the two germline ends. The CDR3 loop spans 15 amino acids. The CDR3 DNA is TGTGCCAGCAGCGGAGGAGGAACTTCTGGAAACACCATATATTTT. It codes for CASSGGGTSGNTIYF. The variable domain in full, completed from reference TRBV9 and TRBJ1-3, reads DSGVTQTPKHLITATGQRVTLRCSPRSGDLSVYWYQQSLDQGLQFLIQYYNGEERAKGNILERFSAQQFPDLHSELNLSSLELGDSALYFCASSGGGTSGNTIYFGEGSWLTVV.

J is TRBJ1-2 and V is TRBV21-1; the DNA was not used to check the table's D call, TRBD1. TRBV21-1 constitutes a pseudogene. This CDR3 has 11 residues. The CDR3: CAKTVNYGYTF. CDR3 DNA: TGTGCCAAAACAGTTAACTATGGCTACACCTTC.

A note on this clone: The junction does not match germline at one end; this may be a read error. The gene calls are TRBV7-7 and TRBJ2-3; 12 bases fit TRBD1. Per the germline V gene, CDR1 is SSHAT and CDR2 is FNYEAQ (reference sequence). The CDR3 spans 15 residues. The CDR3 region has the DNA TGTGCTAGCAGCTCCGGGACAGGGGGCCCAGATACGCAGTATTTT. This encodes CASSSGTGGPDTQYF.

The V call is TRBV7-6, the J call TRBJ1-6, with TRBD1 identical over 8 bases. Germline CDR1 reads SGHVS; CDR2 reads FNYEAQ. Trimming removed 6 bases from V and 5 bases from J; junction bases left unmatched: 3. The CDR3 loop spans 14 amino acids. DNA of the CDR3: TGTGCCAGCAGTCAACAGGGGGATAATTCACCCCTCCACTTT. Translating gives CASSQQGDNSPLHF.